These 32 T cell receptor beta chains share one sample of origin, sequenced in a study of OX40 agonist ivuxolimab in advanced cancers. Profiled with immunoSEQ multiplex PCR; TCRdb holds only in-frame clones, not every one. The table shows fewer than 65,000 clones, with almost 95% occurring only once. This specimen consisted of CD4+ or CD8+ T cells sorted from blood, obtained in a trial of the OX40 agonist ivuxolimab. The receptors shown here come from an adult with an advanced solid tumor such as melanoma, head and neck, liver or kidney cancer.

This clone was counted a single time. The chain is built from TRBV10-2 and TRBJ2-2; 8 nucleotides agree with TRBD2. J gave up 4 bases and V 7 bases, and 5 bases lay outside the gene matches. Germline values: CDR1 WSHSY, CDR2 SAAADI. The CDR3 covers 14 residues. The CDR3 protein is CASTLGLGTGELFF. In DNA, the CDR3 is TGCGCCAGCACTTTGGGACTAGGCACCGGGGAGCTGTTTTTT.

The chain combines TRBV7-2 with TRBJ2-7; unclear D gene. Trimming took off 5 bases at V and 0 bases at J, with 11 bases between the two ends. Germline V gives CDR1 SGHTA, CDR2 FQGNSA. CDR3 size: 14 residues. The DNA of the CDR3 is TGTGCCAGCAGCGGTTCGAGGAGCTCCTACGAGCAGTACTTC. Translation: CASSGSRSSYEQYF.

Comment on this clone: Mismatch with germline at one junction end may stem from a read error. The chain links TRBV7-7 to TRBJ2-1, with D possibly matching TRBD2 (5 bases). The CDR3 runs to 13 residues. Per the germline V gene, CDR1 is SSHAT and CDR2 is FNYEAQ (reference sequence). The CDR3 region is CASSHYAGHEQFF. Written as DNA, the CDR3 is TGTGCTAGCAGCCACTACGCGGGCCATGAGCAGTTCTTC.

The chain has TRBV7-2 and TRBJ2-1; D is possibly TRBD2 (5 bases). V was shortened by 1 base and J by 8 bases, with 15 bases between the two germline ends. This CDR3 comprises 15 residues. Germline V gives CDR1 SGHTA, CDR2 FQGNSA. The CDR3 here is CASSLVGGSQDEQFF. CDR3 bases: TGTGCCAGCAGCTTAGTAGGTGGGAGTCAGGATGAGCAGTTCTTC.

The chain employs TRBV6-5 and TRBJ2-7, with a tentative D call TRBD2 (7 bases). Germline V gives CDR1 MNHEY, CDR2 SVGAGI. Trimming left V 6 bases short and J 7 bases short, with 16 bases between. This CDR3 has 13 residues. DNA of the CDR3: TGTGCCAGCAGATTTGTCGGGGGGCATGAGCAGTACTTC. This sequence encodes CASRFVGGHEQYF.

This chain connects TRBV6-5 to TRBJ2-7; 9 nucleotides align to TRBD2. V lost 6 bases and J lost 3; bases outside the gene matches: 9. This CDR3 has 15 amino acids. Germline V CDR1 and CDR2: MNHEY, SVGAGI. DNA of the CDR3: TGTGCCAGCAGCCTTCTAGCGGGATCTGTCTACGAGCAGTACTTC. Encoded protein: CASSLLAGSVYEQYF.

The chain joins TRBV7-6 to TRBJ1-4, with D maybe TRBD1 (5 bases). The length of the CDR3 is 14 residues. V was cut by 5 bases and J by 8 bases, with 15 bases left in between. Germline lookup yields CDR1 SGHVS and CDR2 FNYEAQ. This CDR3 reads CASSPGTGQEKLFF. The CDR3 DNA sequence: TGTGCCAGCAGCCCGGGGACCGGCCAAGAAAAACTGTTTTTT.

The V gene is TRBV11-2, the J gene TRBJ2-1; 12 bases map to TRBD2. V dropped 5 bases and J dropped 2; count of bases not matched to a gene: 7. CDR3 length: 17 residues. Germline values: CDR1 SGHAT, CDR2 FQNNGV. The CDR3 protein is CASSPRLAGAPYNEQFF. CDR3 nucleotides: TGTGCCAGCAGCCCGAGACTAGCGGGAGCTCCCTACAATGAGCAGTTCTTC. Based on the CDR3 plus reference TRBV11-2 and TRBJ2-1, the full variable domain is EAGVAQSPRYKIIEKRQSVAFWCNPISGHATLYWYQQILGQGPKLLIQFQNNGVVDDSQLPKDRFSAERLKGVDSTLKIQPAKLEDSAVYLCASSPRLAGAPYNEQFFGPGTRLTVL.

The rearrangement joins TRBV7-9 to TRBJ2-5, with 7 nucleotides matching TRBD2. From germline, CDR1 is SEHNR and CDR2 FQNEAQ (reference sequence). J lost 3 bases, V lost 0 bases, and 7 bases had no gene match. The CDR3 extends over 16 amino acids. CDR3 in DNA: TGTGCCAGCAGCTTAGCGTTAGCGGGTTACAAAGAGACCCAGTACTTC. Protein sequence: CASSLALAGYKETQYF.

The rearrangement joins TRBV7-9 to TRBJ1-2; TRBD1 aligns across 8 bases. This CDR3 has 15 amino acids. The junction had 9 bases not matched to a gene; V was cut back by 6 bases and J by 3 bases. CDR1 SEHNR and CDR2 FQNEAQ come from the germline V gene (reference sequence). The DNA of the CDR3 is TGTGCCAGCAGTTTGGGGCAGGGGGCCTACTATGGCTACACCTTC. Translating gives CASSLGQGAYYGYTF.

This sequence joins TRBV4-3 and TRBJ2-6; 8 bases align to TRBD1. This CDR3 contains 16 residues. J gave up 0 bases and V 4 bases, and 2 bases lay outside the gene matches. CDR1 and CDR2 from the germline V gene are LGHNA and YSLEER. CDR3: CASSPTGVSGANVLTF. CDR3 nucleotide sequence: TGCGCCAGCAGCCCGACAGGGGTCTCTGGGGCCAACGTCCTGACTTTC.

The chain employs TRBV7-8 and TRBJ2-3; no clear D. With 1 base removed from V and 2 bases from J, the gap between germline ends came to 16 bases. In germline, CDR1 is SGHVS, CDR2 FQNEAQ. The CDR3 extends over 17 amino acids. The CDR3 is CASSLVWSDSYTDTQYF. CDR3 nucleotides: TGTGCCAGCAGCTTAGTATGGTCCGATTCTTACACAGATACGCAGTATTTT. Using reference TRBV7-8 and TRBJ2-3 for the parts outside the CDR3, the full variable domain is GAGVSQSPRYKVAKRGQDVALRCDPISGHVSLFWYQQALGQGPEFLTYFQNEAQLDKSGLPSDRFFAERPEGSVSTLKIQRTQQEDSAVYLCASSLVWSDSYTDTQYFGPGTRLTVL.

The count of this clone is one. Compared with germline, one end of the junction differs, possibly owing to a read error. DNA of the CDR3: TGTGCCAGCAGCTTTGTCAGCGGGAGGGCCTTTTACGACCAGTACTTC. Its translation: CASSFVSGRAFYDQYF. This chain joins TRBV2 and TRBJ2-7; 10 nucleotides agree with TRBD2. The CDR3 is 16 residues long. Germline assignment: CDR1 SNHLY and CDR2 FYNNEI. The full variable domain, rest sourced from reference TRBV2 and TRBJ2-7, is EPEVTQTPSHQVTQMGQEVILRCVPISNHLYFYWYRQILGQKVEFLVSFYNNEISEKSEIFDDQFSVERPDGSNFTLKIRSTKLEDSAMYFCASSFVSGRAFYDQYFGPGTRLTVT.

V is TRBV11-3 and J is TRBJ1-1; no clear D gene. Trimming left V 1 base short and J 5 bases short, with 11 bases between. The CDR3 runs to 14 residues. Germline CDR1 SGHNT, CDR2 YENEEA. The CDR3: CASSLAVTGTEAFF. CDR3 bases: TGTGCCAGCAGCTTAGCCGTAACGGGTACTGAAGCTTTCTTT.

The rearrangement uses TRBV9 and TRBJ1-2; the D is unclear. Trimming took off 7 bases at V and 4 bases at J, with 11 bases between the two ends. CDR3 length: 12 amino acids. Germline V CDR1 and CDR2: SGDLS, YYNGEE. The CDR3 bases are TGTGCCAGCGACTCCGGGGTCTATGGCTACACCTTC. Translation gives CASDSGVYGYTF.

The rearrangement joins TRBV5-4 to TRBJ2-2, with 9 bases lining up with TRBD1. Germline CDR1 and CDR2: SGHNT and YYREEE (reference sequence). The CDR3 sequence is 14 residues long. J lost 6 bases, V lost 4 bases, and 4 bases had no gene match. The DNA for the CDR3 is TGTGCCAGCAGCAGAGGACAGGGGTCCGGGGAGCTGTTTTTT. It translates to CASSRGQGSGELFF. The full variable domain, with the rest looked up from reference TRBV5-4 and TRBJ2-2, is ETGVTQSPTHLIKTRGQQVTLRCSSQSGHNTVSWYQQALGQGPQFIFQYYREEENGRGNFPPRFSGLQFPNYSSELNVNALELDDSALYLCASSRGQGSGELFFGEGSRLTVL.

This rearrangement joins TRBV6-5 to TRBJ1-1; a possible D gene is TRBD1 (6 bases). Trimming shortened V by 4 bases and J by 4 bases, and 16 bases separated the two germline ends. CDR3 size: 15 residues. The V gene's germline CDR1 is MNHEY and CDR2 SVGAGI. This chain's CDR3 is CASSWLTGAPTEAFF. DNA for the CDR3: TGTGCCAGCAGTTGGTTGACGGGGGCGCCCACTGAAGCTTTCTTT.

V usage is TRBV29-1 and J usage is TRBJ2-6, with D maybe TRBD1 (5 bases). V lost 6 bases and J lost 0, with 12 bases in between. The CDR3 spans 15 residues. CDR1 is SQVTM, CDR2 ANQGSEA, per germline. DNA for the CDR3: TGCAGCGTACCTTCAGACAGCTCTGGGGCCAACGTCCTGACTTTC. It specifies CSVPSDSSGANVLTF.

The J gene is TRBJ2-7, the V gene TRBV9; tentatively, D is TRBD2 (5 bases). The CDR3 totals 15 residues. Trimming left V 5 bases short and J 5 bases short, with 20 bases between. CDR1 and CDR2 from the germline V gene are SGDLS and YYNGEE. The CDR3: CASSPGLARANEQYF. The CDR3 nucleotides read TGTGCCAGCAGTCCCGGGTTGGCGCGGGCTAACGAGCAGTACTTC.

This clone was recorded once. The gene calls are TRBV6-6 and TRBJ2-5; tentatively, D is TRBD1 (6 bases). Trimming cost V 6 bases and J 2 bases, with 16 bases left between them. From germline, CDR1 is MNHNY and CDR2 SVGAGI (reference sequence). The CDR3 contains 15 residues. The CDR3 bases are TGTGCCAGCAGGGGGGCGACTCCAACACAAGAGACCCAGTACTTC. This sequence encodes CASRGATPTQETQYF.

The DNA of the CDR3 is TGTGCCAGCAGGGGACTCAGCCCCGCAACTAATGAAAAACTGTTTTTT. Translated: CASRGLSPATNEKLFF. This chain joins TRBV2 and TRBJ1-4; tentatively, D is TRBD1 (5 bases). CDR3 size: 16 residues. The ends were cut back, 6 bases at V and 0 bases at J, with 14 bases in the middle. Germline V gene data show CDR1 as SNHLY and CDR2 as FYNNEI.

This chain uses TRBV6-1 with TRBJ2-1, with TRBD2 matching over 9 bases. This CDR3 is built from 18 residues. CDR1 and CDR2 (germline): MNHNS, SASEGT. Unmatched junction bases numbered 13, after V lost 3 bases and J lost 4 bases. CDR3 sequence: CASSDSILAGSYYNEQFF. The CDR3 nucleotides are TGTGCCAGCAGTGATAGTATCCTAGCGGGGTCATATTACAATGAGCAGTTCTTC.

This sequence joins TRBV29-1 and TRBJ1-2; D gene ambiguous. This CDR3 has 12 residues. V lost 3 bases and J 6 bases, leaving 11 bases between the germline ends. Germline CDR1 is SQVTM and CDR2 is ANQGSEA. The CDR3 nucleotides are TGCAGCGTTGAGCGTCAGGATCATGGCTACACCTTC. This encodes CSVERQDHGYTF. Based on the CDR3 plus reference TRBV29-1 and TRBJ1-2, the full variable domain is SAVISQKPSRDICQRGTSLTIQCQVDSQVTMMFWYRQQPGQSLTLIATANQGSEATYESGFVIDKFPISRPNLTFSTLTVSNMSPEDSSIYLCSVERQDHGYTFGSGTRLTVV.

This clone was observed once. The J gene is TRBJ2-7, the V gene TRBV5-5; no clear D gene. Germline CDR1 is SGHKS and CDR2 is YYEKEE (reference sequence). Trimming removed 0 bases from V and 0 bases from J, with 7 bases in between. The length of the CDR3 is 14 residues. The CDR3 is CASSLVHSSYEQYF. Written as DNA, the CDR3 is TGTGCCAGCAGCTTGGTGCACTCCTCCTACGAGCAGTACTTC.

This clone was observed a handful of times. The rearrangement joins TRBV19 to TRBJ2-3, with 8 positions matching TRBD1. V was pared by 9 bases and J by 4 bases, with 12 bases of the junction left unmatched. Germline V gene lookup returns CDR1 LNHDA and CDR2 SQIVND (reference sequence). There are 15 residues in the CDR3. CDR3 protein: CASTPTGGRADTQYF. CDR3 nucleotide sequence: TGTGCCAGCACCCCAACAGGGGGGCGAGCAGATACGCAGTATTTT.

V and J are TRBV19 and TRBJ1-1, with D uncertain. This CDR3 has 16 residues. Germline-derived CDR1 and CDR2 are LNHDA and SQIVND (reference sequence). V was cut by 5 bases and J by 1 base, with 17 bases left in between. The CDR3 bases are TGTGCCAGTAGTGTCGCCCCGACATCTTGGAACACTGAAGCTTTCTTT. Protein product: CASSVAPTSWNTEAFF.

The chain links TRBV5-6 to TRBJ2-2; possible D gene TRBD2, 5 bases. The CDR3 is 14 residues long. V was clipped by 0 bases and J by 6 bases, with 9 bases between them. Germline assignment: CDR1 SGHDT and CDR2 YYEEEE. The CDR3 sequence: CASSLGSGAGELFF. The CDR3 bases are TGTGCCAGCAGCTTGGGGTCCGGGGCCGGGGAGCTGTTTTTT. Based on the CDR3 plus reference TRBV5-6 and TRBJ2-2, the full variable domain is DAGVTQSPTHLIKTRGQQVTLRCSPKSGHDTVSWYQQALGQGPQFIFQYYEEEERQRGNFPDRFSGHQFPNYSSELNVNALLLGDSALYLCASSLGSGAGELFFGEGSRLTVL.

The CDR3: CASRGRSAGNTIYF. CDR3 sequence (DNA): TGTGCCAGCAGGGGACGCTCAGCTGGAAACACCATATATTTT. This rearrangement joins TRBV27 to TRBJ1-3; D may be TRBD1 (5 bases). Deletions cut 6 bases from V and 2 bases from J, with 11 bases between. Per germline, CDR1 MNHEY and CDR2 SMNVEV (reference sequence). CDR3 length: 14 amino acids.

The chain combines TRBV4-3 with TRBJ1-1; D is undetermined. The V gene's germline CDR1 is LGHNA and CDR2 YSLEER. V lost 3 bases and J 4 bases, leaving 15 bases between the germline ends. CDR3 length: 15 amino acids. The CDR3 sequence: CASSQALTLLTEAFF. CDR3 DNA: TGCGCCAGCAGCCAGGCACTGACACTACTCACTGAAGCTTTCTTT.

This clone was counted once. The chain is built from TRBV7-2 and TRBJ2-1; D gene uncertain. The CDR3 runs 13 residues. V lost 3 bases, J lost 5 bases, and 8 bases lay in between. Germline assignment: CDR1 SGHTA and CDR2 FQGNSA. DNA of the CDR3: TGTGCCAGCAGCTTTCCCCCCGACAATGAGCAGTTCTTC. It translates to CASSFPPDNEQFF. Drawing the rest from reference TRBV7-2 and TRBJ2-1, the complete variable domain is GAGVSQSPSNKVTEKGKDVELRCDPISGHTALYWYRQSLGQGLEFLIYFQGNSAPDKSGLPSDRFSAERTGGSVSTLTIQRTQQEDSAVYLCASSFPPDNEQFFGPGTRLTVL.

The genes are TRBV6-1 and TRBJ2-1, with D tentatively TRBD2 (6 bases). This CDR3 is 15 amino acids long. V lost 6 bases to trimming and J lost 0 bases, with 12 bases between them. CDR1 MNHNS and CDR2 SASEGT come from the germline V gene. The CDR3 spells CASREGPSSYNEQFF. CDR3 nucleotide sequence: TGTGCCAGCAGGGAGGGCCCGAGCTCCTACAATGAGCAGTTCTTC.

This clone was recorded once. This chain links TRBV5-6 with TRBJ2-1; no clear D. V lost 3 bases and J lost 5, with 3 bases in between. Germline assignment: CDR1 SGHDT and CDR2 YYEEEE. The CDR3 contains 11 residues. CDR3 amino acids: CASSYDNEQFF. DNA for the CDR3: TGTGCCAGCAGCTACGACAATGAGCAGTTCTTC. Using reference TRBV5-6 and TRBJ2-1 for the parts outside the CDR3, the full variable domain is DAGVTQSPTHLIKTRGQQVTLRCSPKSGHDTVSWYQQALGQGPQFIFQYYEEEERQRGNFPDRFSGHQFPNYSSELNVNALLLGDSALYLCASSYDNEQFFGPGTRLTVL.